These T cell receptor beta chains were read from a single sample in a study of control samples from healthy donors and cancer patients. Using immunoSEQ multiplex PCR, the repertoire was profiled, and TCRdb retains in-frame clones only, with some absent. The top ten hold about 2.7% of the sample, which has around 70,000 clones, about 95% seen once. Source material: blood. The receptors were gathered from a young woman in good health. The CDR3 runs from the conserved cysteine through the conserved F or W. D genes are given only for firm matches. Not every row has a clone size; where given, it reads once, few, many or a size class.

J: TRBJ1-2; size: -; V: TRBV15; D: TRBD1; DNA: TGTGCCACCAGCAGAGATTATGGGACAGATATCAACTATGGCTACACCTTC; CDR3: CATSRDYGTDINYGYTF
J: TRBJ1-1; size: -; V: TRBV6-4; D: -; DNA: TGTGCCAGCAGTGACGGAGCCGACAGGAGCGAGTTCACTGAAGCTTTCTTT; CDR3: CASSDGADRSEFTEAFF
J: TRBJ1-3; size: -; V: TRBV7-9; D: -; DNA: TGTGCCAGCAGCCAGATAGAGGGAAACACCATATATTTT; CDR3: CASSQIEGNTIYF
J: TRBJ1-5; size: few; V: TRBV3-1/TRBV3-2; D: -; DNA: TGTGCCAGCAGCCAAGAAGGAGCGAATCAGCCCCAGCATTTT; CDR3: CASSQEGANQPQHF
J: TRBJ1-1; size: once; V: TRBV6-5; D: -; DNA: TGTGCCAGCAGTTACACGGGCAGACCGAACACTGAAGCTTTCTTT; CDR3: CASSYTGRPNTEAFF
J: TRBJ2-5; size: -; V: TRBV5-1; D: -; DNA: TGCGCCAGCAGACCCGGCCAAGAGACCCAGTACTTC; CDR3: CASRPGQETQYF
J: TRBJ2-1; size: -; V: TRBV2; D: -; DNA: TGTGCCACCTCTCAGGGACGGAGCTCCTACAATGAGCAGTTCTTC; CDR3: CATSQGRSSYNEQFF
J: TRBJ1-2; size: few; V: TRBV6-6; D: TRBD1; DNA: TGTGCCAGCAGTTACTTAACAGGGGGCTATGGCTACACCTTC; CDR3: CASSYLTGGYGYTF
J: TRBJ1-1; size: -; V: TRBV12-3/TRBV12-4; D: -; DNA: TGTGCCAGCAGTCTCACAGCGAACACTGAAGCTTTCTTT; CDR3: CASSLTANTEAFF
J: TRBJ2-5; size: -; V: TRBV6-5; D: -; DNA: TGTGCCAGCAGCCCATTGTGGGGGGGGCCGAATACCCAGTACTTC; CDR3: CASSPLWGGPNTQYF
J: TRBJ1-4; size: -; V: TRBV3-1/TRBV3-2; D: TRBD1; DNA: TGTGCCAGCAGCTTCGACAGGGGCTCCCCCGGGGCAAAACTGTTTTTT; CDR3: CASSFDRGSPGAKLFF
J: TRBJ1-5; size: -; V: TRBV2; D: -; DNA: TGTGCCAGCAGGGCAGAGGAGCCCCAGCATTTT; CDR3: CASRAEEPQHF
J: TRBJ2-1; size: -; V: TRBV19; D: -; DNA: TGTGCCAGTAGTATTCGGGGGCCCTCCTACAATGAGCAGTTCTTC; CDR3: CASSIRGPSYNEQFF
J: TRBJ1-2; size: -; V: TRBV3-1/TRBV3-2; D: TRBD1; DNA: TGTGCCAGCAGCCAAGCTGGGACAGTAGCTAACTATGGCTACACCTTC; CDR3: CASSQAGTVANYGYTF
J: TRBJ1-3; size: -; V: TRBV21-1; D: -; DNA: TGTGCCAGCAGCAAAAGGACGGTCTCTGGAAACACCATATATTTT; CDR3: CASSKRTVSGNTIYF
J: TRBJ1-2; size: -; V: TRBV18; D: -; DNA: TGTGCCAGCTCACCAAACAGTGATTATGGCTACACCTTC; CDR3: CASSPNSDYGYTF
J: TRBJ2-2; size: few; V: TRBV27; D: TRBD2; DNA: TGTGCCAGCAGACCATACACTAGCGGGGGGGGTCACACCGGGGAGCTGTTTTTT; CDR3: CASRPYTSGGGHTGELFF
J: TRBJ1-5; size: -; V: TRBV5-4; D: -; DNA: TGTGCCAGCAGCTTCCCCAATCAGCCCCAGCATTTT; CDR3: CASSFPNQPQHF
J: TRBJ2-7; size: -; V: TRBV6-1; D: TRBD2; DNA: TGTGCCAGCAGTGAGACTAGCGGGGGGTACGAGCAGTACTTC; CDR3: CASSETSGGYEQYF
J: TRBJ1-2; size: once; V: TRBV2; D: -; DNA: TGTGCCAGCACCTCGGTTCAGGGCCTAGGTGGCTACACCTTC; CDR3: CASTSVQGLGGYTF
J: TRBJ2-5; size: once; V: TRBV25-1; D: TRBD2; DNA: TGTGCCAGCAGTGTAGCGGGGGGGGAAGAGACCCAGTACTTC; CDR3: CASSVAGGEETQYF
J: TRBJ2-1; size: -; V: TRBV7-9; D: -; DNA: TGTGCCAGCAGTTATAGTTGGTCGGGGGCTGGTGAGCAGTTCTTC; CDR3: CASSYSWSGAGEQFF
J: TRBJ2-1; size: -; V: TRBV5-4; D: -; DNA: TGTGCCAGCAGCCCGGACATTGTGATCCATGAGCAGTTCTTC; CDR3: CASSPDIVIHEQFF